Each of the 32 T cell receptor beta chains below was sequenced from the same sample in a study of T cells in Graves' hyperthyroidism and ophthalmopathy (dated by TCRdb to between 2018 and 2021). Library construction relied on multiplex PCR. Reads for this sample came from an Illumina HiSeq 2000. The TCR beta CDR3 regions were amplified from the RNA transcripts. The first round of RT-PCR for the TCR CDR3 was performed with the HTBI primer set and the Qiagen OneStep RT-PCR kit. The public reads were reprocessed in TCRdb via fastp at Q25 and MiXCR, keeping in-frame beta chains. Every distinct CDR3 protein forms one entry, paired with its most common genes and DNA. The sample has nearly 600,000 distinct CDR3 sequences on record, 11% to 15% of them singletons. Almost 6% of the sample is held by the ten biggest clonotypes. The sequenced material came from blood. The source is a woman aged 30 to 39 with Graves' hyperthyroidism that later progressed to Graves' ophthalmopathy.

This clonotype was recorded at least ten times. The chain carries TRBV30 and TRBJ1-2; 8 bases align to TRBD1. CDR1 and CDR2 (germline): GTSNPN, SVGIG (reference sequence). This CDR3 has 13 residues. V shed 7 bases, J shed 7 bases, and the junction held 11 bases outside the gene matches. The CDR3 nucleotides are TGTGCCTCCACCGGGGGACAGGAGTCTGGCTACACCTTC. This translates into CASTGGQESGYTF.

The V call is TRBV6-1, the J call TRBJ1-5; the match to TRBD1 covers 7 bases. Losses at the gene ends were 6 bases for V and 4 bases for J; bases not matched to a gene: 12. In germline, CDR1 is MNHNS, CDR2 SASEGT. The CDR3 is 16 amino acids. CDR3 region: CASRRDRATPNQPQHF. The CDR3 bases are TGTGCCAGCAGGAGGGACAGAGCTACCCCAAATCAGCCCCAGCATTTT.

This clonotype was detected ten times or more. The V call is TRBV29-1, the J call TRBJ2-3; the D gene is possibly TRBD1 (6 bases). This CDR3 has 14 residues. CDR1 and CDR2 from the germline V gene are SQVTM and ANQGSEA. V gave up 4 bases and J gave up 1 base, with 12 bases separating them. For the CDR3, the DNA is TGCAGCGTTGCGGGACGGACAGGCACAGATACGCAGTATTTT. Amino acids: CSVAGRTGTDTQYF.

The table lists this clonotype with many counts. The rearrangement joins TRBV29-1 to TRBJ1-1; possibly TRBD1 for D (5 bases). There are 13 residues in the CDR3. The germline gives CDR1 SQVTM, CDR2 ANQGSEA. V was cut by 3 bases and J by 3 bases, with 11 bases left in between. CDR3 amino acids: CSVERGADTEAFF. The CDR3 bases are TGCAGCGTTGAGAGGGGCGCGGACACTGAAGCTTTCTTT.

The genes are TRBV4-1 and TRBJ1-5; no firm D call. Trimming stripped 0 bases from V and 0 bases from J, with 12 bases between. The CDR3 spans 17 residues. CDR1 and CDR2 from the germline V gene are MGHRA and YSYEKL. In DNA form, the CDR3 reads TGCGCCAGCAGCCAAGAACCGGCACTTAATAGCAATCAGCCCCAGCATTTT. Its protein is CASSQEPALNSNQPQHF.

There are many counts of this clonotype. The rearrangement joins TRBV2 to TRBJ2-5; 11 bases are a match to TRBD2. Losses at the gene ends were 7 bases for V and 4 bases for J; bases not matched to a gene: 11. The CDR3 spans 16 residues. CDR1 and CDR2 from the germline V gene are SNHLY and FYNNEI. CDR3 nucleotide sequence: TGTGCCAGCAACCCGAGAAGGCTAGCGGGAGGAGAGACCCAGTACTTC. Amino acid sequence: CASNPRRLAGGETQYF.

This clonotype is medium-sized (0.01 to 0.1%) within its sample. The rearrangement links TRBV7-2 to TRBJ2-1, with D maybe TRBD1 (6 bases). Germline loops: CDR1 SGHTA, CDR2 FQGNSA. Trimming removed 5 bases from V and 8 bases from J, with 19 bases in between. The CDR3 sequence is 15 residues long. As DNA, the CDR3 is TGTGCCAGCAGCGGGGACACCCTGGGGTTCTATGAGCAGTTCTTC. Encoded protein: CASSGDTLGFYEQFF. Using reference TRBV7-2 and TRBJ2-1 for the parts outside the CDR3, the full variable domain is GAGVSQSPSNKVTEKGKDVELRCDPISGHTALYWYRQSLGQGLEFLIYFQGNSAPDKSGLPSDRFSAERTGGSVSTLTIQRTQQEDSAVYLCASSGDTLGFYEQFFGPGTRLTVL.

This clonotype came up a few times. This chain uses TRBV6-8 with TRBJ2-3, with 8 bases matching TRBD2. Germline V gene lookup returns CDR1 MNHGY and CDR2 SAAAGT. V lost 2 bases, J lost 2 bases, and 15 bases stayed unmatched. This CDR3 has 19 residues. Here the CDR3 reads CASSYPWGGSGGLTDTQYF. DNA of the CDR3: TGTGCCAGCAGTTACCCCTGGGGAGGCAGCGGGGGTCTCACAGATACGCAGTATTTT.

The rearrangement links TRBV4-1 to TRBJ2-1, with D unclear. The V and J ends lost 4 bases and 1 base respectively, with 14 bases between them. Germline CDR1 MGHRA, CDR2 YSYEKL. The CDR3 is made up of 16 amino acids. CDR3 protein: CASSRGAVNSYNEQFF. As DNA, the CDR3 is TGCGCCAGCAGCCGCGGCGCGGTAAATTCCTACAATGAGCAGTTCTTC.

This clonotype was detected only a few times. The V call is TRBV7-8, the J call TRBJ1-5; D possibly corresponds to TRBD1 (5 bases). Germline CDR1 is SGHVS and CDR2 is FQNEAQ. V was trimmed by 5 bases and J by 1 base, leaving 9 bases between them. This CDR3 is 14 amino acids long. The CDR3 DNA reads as TGTGCCAGCAGCGACGGGGGGAGCAATCAGCCCCAGCATTTT. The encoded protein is CASSDGGSNQPQHF. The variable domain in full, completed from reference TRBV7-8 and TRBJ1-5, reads GAGVSQSPRYKVAKRGQDVALRCDPISGHVSLFWYQQALGQGPEFLTYFQNEAQLDKSGLPSDRFFAERPEGSVSTLKIQRTQQEDSAVYLCASSDGGSNQPQHFGDGTRLSIL.

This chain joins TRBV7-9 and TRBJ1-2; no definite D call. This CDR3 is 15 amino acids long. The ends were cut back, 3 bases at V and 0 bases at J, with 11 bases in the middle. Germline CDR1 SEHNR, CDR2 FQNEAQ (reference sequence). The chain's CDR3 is CASSLTGGSNYGYTF. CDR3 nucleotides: TGTGCCAGCAGCTTGACGGGCGGATCTAACTATGGCTACACCTTC.

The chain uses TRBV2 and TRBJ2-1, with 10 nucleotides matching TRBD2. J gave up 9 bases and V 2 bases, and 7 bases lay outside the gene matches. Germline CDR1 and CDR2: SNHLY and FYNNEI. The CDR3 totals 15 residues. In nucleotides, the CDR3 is TGTGCCAGCAGTGAACGAGCGGGAGGGCCGGGTGAGCAGTTCTTC. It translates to CASSERAGGPGEQFF.

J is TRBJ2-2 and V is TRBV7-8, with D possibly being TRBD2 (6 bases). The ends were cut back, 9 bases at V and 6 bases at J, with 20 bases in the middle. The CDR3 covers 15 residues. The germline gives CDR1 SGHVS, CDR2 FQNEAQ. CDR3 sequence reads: CASLPGLSKAGELFF. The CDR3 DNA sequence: TGTGCCAGTCTCCCGGGACTCTCCAAAGCCGGGGAGCTGTTTTTT. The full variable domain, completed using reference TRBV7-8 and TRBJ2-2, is GAGVSQSPRYKVAKRGQDVALRCDPISGHVSLFWYQQALGQGPEFLTYFQNEAQLDKSGLPSDRFFAERPEGSVSTLKIQRTQQEDSAVYLCASLPGLSKAGELFFGEGSRLTVL.

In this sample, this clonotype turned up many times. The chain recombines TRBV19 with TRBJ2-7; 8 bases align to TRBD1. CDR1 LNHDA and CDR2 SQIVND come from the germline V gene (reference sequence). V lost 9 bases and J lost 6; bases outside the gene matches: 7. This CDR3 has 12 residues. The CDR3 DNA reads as TGTGCCAGGGACAGGGTGGAGTGCGAGCAGTACTTC. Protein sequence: CARDRVECEQYF.

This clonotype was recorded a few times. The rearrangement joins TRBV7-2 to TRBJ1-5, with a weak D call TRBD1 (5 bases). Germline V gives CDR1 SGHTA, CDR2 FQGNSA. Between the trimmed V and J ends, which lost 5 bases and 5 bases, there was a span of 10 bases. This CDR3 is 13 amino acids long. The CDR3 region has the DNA TGTGCCAGCAGCCGGGGGGGGGATCAGCCCCAGCATTTT. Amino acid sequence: CASSRGGDQPQHF.

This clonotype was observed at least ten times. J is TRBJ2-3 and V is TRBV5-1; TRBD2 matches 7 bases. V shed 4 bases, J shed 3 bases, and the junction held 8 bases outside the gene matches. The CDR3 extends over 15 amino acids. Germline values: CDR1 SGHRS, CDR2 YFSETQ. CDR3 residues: CASSIGLVGTDTQYF. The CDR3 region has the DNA TGCGCCAGCAGCATCGGACTAGTTGGAACAGATACGCAGTATTTT.

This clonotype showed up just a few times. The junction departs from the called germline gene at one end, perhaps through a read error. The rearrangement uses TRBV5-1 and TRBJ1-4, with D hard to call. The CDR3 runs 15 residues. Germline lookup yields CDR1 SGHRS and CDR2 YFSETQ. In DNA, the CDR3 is TGCGCCAGCAGCCCCCGGGAAGGCGGAAATGAAAAACCGTTTTTT. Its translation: CASSPREGGNEKPFF.

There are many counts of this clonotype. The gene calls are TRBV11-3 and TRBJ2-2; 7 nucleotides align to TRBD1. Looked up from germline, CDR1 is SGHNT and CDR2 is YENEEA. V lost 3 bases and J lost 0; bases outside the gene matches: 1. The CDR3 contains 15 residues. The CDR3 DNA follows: TGTGCCAGCAGCTTCGGGACAGCGAACACCGGGGAGCTGTTTTTT. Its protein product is CASSFGTANTGELFF.

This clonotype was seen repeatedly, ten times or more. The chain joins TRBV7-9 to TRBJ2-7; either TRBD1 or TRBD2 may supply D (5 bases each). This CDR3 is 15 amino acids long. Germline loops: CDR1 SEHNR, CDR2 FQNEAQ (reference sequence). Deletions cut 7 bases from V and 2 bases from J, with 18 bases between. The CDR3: CASIEHRDGTYEQYF. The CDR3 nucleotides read TGTGCCAGCATCGAGCACCGGGACGGCACCTACGAGCAGTACTTC.

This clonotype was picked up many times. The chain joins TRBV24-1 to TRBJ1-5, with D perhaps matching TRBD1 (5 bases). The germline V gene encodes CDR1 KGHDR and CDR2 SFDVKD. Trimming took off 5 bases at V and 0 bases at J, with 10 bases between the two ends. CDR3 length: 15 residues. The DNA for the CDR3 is TGTGCCACCAGTGCAGGGAGAAATAGCAATCAGCCCCAGCATTTT. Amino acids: CATSAGRNSNQPQHF.

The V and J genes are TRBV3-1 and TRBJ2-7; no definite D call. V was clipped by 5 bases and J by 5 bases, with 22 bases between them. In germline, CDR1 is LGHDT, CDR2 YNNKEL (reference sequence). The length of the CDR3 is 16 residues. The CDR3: CASSSFPDWVSNEQYF. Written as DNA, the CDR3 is TGTGCCAGCAGCTCTTTTCCGGATTGGGTTTCGAACGAGCAGTACTTC.

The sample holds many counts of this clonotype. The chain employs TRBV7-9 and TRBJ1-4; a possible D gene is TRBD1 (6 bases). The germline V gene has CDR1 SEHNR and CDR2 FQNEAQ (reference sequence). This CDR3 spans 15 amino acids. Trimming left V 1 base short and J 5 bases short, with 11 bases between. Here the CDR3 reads CASSLGGHLNEKLFF. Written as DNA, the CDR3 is TGTGCCAGCAGCTTAGGGGGACATCTCAATGAAAAACTGTTTTTT.

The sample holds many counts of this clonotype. The CDR3 nucleotides read TGTGCCAGCAGCCCAGGACTAGCGGGAGCCCTACCCGCGTTCTTC. Translation gives CASSPGLAGALPAFF. The rearrangement joins TRBV2 to TRBJ2-1; TRBD2 matches 13 bases. Germline-derived CDR1 and CDR2 are SNHLY and FYNNEI. The length of the CDR3 is 15 residues. V was clipped by 6 bases and J by 15 bases; unmatched bases: 14.

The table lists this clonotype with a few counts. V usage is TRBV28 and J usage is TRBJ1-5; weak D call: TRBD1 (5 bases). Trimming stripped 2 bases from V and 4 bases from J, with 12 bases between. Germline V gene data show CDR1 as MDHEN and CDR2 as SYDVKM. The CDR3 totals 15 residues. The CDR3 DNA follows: TGTGCCAGCAGTTTACCGGGCGAGGGGAATCAGCCCCAGCATTTT. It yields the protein CASSLPGEGNQPQHF.

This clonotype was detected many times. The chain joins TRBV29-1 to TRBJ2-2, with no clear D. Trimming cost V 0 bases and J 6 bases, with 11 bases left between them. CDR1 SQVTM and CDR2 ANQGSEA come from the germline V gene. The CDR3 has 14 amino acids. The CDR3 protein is CSVEDYAKPGELFF. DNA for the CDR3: TGCAGCGTTGAAGATTATGCCAAACCCGGGGAGCTGTTTTTT.

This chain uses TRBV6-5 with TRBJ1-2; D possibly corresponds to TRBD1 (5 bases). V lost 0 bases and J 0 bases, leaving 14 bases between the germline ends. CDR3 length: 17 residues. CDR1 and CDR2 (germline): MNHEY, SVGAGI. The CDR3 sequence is CASSYSAVGGANYGYTF. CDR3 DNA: TGTGCCAGCAGTTACTCTGCCGTGGGGGGAGCTAACTATGGCTACACCTTC.

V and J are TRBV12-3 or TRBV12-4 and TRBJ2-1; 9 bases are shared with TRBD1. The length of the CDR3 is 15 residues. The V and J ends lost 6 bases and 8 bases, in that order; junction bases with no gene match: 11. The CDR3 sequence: CASSVRDRVVDEQFF. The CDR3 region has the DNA TGTGCCAGCAGCGTCCGGGACAGGGTAGTCGATGAGCAGTTCTTC.

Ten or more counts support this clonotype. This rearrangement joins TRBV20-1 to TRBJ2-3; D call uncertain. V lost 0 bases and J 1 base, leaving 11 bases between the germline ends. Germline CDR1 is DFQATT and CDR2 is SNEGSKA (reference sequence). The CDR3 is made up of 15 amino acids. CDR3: CSARDRIKGTDTQYF. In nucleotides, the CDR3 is TGCAGTGCTAGAGATCGGATCAAGGGCACAGATACGCAGTATTTT.

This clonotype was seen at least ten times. For the CDR3, the DNA is TGTGCCAGCAGTTTTAATCCGGGACAGGCATCGGGTACGCAGTATTTT. Its translation is CASSFNPGQASGTQYF. The rearrangement joins TRBV7-2 to TRBJ2-3, with 8 bases aligning to TRBD1. The V gene's germline CDR1 is SGHTA and CDR2 FQGNSA. After removal of 6 bases from V and 8 bases from J, the junction contained 16 bases not matched to a gene. The CDR3 runs to 16 residues. The full variable domain, in which reference TRBV7-2 and TRBJ2-3 provide the parts outside the CDR3, is GAGVSQSPSNKVTEKGKDVELRCDPISGHTALYWYRQSLGQGLEFLIYFQGNSAPDKSGLPSDRFSAERTGGSVSTLTIQRTQQEDSAVYLCASSFNPGQASGTQYFGPGTRLTVL.

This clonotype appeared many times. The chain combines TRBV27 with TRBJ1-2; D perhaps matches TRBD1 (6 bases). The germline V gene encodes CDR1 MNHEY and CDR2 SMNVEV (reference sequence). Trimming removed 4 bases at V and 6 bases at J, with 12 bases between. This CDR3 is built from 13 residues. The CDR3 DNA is TGTGCCAGCAGTTCAGCGGGGGGCAATGGCTACACCTTC. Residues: CASSSAGGNGYTF.

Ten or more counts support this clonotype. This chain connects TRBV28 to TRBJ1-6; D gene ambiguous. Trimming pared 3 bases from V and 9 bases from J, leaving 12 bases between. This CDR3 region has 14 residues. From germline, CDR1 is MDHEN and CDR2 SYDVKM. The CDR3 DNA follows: TGTGCCAGCAGTTTCCAACACGGCGGTTCACCCCTCCACTTT. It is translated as CASSFQHGGSPLHF.

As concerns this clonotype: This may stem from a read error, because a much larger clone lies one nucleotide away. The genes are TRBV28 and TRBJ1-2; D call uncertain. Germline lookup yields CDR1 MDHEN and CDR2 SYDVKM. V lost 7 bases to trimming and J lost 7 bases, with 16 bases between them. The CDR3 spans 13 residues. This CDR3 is CASTQRAGSGYTF. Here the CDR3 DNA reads TGTGCCAGCACCCAAAGGGCGGGCTCTGGCTACACCTTC.